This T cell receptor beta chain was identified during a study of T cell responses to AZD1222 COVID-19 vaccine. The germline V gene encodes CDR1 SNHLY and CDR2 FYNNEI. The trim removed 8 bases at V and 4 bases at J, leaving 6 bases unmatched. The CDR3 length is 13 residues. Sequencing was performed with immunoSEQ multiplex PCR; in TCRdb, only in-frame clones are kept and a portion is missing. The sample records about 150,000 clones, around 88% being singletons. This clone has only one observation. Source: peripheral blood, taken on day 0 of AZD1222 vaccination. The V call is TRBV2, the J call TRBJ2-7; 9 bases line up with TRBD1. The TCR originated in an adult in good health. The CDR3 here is CASGTGFGYEQYF. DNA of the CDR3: TGTGCCAGCGGGACAGGGTTTGGATACGAGCAGTACTTC.